This TCR beta chain was recorded in a study of CD4+ T cells in melanoma. Study observations and caveats: Neoantigen-specific CD4+ T cells in melanoma reportedly had diverse differentiation states.

This clone was picked up one time. The antigen remains undetermined. Only in-frame clones appear in the TCRdb table, and some are missing; sequencing was by immunoSEQ multiplex PCR. Among approximately 14,000 clones listed, 63% were seen once. CDR3 length: 13 residues. V was pared by 5 bases and J by 8 bases, with 15 bases between. The germline V gene has CDR1 MNHEY and CDR2 SVGAGI. The chain employs TRBV6-5 and TRBJ1-2, with D possibly being TRBD1 (6 bases). The sequence came from a human donor with melanoma. Sequenced material: cells from a culture (not recorded whether cultured in vitro). The CDR3 DNA is TGTGCCAGCAGTAGGACAGCTCAGGGAGGCTACACCTTC. This codes for CASSRTAQGGYTF.